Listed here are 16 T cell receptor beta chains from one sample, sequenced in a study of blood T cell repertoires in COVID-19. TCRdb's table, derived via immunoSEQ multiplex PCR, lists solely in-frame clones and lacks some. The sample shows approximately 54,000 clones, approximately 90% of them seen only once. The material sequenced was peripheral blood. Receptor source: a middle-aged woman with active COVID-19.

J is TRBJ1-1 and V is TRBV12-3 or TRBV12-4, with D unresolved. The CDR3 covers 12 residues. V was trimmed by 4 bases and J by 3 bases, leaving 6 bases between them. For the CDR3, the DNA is TGTGCCAGCAGTTGGGCGTACACTGAAGCTTTCTTT. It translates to CASSWAYTEAFF.

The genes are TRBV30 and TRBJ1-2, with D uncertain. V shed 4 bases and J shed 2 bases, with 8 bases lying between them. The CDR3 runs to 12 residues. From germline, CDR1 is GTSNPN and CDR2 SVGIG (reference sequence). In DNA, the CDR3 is TGTGCCTGGACGGGGAGGAACTATGGCTACACCTTC. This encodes CAWTGRNYGYTF. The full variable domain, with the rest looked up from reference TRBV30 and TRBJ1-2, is SQTIHQWPATLVQPVGSPLSLECTVEGTSNPNLYWYRQAAGRGLQLLFYSVGIGQISSEVPQNLSASRPQDRQFILSSKKLLLSDSGFYLCAWTGRNYGYTFGSGTRLTVV.

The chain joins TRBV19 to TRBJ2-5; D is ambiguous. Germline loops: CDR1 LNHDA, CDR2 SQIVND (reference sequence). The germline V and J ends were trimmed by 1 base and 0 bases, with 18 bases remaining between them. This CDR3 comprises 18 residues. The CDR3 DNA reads TGTGCCAGTAGTATAGTCAGTACACACAATACGAACCAAGAGACCCAGTACTTC. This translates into CASSIVSTHNTNQETQYF.

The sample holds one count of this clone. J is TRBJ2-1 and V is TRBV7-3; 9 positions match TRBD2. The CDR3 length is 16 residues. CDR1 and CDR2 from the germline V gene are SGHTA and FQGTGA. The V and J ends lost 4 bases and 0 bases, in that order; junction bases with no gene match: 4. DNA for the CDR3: TGTGCCAGCAGCTCACTTAGCGGGAGCTCCTACAATGAGCAGTTCTTC. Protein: CASSSLSGSSYNEQFF.

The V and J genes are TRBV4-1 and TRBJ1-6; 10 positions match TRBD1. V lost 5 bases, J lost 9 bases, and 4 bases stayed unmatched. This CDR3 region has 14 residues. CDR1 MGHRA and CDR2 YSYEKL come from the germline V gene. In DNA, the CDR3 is TGCGCCAGCAGCAAGGGACAGGGGAGTTCACCCCTCCACTTT. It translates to CASSKGQGSSPLHF.

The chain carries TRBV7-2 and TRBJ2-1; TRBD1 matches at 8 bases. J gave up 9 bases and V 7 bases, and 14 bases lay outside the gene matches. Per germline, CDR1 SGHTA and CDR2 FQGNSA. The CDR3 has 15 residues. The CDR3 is CASTPQGVSQGEQFF. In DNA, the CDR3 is TGTGCCAGCACCCCACAGGGGGTATCACAGGGTGAGCAGTTCTTC.

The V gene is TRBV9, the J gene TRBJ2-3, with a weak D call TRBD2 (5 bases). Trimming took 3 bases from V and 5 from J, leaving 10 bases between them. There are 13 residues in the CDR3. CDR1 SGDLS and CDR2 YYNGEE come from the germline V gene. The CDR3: CASSADFQDTQYF. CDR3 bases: TGTGCCAGCAGCGCGGACTTTCAAGATACGCAGTATTTT.

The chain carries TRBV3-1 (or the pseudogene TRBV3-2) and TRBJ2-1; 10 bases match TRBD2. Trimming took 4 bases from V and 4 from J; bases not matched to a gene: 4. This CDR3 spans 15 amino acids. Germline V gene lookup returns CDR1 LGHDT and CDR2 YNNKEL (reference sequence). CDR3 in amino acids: CASSLERGGYNEQFF. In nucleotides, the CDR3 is TGTGCCAGCAGCCTCGAGCGGGGGGGATACAATGAGCAGTTCTTC.

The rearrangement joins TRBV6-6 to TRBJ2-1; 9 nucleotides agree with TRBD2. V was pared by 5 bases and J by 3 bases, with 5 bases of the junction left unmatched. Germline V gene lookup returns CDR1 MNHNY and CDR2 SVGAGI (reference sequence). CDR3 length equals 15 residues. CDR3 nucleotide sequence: TGTGCCAGCAGTCCCAGCGGGGGGAACTACAATGAGCAGTTCTTC. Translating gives CASSPSGGNYNEQFF.

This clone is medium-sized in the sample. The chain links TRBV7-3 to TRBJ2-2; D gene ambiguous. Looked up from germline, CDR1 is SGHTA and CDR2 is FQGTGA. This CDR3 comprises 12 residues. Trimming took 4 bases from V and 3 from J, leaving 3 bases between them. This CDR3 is CASSSDTGELFF. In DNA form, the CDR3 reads TGTGCCAGCAGCTCAGACACCGGGGAGCTGTTTTTT.

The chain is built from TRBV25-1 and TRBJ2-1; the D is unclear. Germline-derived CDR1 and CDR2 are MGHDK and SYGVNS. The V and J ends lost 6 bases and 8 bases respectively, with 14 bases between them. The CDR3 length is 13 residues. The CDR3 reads CASSLRAPYEQFF. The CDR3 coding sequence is TGTGCCAGCAGCCTCCGCGCCCCATATGAGCAGTTCTTC.

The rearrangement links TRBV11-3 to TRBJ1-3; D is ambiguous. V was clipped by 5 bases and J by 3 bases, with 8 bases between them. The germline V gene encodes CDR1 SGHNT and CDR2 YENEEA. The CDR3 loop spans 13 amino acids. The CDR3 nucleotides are TGTGCCAGCAGCCCCCCCCTTGGAAACACCATATATTTT. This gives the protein CASSPPLGNTIYF.

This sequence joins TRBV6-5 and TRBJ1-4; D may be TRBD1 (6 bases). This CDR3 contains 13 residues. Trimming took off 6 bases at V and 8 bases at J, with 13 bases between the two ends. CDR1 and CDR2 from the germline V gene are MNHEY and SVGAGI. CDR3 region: CASRQGVLEKLFF. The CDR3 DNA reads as TGTGCCAGCAGACAGGGTGTTTTGGAAAAACTGTTTTTT.

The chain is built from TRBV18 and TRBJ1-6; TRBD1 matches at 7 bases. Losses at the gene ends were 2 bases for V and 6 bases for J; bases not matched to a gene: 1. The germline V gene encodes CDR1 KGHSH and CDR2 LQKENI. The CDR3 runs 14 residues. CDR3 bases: TGTGCCAGCTCACCAGACAGGGTTAATTCACCCCTCCACTTT. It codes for CASSPDRVNSPLHF.

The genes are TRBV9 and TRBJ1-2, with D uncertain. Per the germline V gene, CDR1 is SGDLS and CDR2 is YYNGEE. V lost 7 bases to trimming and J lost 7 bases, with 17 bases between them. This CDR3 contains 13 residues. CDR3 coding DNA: TGTGCCAGCGTCTCCAATAACCGGGGTGGCTACACCTTC. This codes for CASVSNNRGGYTF. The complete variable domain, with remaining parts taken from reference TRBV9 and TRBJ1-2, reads DSGVTQTPKHLITATGQRVTLRCSPRSGDLSVYWYQQSLDQGLQFLIQYYNGEERAKGNILERFSAQQFPDLHSELNLSSLELGDSALYFCASVSNNRGGYTFGSGTRLTVV.

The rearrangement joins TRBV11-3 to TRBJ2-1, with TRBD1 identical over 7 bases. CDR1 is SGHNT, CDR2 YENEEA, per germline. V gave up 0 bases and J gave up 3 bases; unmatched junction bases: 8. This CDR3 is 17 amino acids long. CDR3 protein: CASSLDDRANIYNEQFF. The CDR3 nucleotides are TGTGCCAGCAGCTTAGACGACAGGGCCAACATCTACAATGAGCAGTTCTTC.